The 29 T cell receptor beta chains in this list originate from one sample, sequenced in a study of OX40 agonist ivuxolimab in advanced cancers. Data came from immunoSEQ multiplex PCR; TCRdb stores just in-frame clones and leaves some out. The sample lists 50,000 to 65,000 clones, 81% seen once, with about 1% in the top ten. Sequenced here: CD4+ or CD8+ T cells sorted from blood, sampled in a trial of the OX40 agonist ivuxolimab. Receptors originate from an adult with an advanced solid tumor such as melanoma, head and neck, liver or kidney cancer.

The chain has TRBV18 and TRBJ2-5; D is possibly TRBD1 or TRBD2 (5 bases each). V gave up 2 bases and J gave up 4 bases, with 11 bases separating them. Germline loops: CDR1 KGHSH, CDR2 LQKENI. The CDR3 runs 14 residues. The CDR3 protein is CASSPTGTGETQYF. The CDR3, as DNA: TGTGCCAGCTCACCAACCGGGACCGGAGAGACCCAGTACTTC.

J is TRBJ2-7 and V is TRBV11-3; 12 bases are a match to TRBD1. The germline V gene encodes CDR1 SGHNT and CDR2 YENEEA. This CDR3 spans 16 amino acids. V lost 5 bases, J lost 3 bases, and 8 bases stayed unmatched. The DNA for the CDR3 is TGTGCCAGCAGCCGAGGTGGGACAGGGGGCGTCTACGAGCAGTACTTC. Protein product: CASSRGGTGGVYEQYF.

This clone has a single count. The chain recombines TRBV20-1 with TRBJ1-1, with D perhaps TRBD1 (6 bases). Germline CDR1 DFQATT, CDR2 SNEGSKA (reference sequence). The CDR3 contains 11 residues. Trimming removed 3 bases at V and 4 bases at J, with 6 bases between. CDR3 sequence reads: CSARGATEAFF. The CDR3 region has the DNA TGCAGTGCTAGGGGGGCCACTGAAGCTTTCTTT.

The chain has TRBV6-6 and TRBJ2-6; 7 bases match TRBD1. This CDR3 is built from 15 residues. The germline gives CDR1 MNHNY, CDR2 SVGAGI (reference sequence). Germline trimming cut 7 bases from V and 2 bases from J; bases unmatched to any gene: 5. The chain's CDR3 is CASTFGQAGANVLTF. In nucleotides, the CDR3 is TGTGCCAGCACCTTTGGACAGGCTGGGGCCAACGTCCTGACTTTC.

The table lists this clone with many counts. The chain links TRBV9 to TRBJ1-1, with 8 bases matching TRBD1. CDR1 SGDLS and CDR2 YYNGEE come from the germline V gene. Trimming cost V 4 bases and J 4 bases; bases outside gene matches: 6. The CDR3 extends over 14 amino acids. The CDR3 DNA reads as TGTGCCAGCAGCTCTCAGGGGGCGCGCACTGAAGCTTTCTTT. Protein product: CASSSQGARTEAFF.

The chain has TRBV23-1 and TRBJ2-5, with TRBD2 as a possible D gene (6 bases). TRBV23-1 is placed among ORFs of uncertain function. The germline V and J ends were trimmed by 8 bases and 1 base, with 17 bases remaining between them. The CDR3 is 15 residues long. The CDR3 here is CASSTRHFFQETQYF. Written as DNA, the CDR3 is TGCGCCAGCTCGACTAGGCACTTTTTCCAAGAGACCCAGTACTTC.

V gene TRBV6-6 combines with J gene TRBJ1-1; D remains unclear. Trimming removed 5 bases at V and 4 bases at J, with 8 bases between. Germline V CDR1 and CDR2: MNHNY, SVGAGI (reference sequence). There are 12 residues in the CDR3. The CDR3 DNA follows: TGTGCCAGCAGTCAGTACCTCACTGAAGCTTTCTTT. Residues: CASSQYLTEAFF.

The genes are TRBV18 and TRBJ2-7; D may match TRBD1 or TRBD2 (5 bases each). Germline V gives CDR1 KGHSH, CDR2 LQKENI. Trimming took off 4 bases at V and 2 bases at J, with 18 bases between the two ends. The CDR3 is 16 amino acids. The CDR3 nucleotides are TGTGCCAGCTCACACCCGGGACGGGGTGGGACCTACGAGCAGTACTTC. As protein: CASSHPGRGGTYEQYF.

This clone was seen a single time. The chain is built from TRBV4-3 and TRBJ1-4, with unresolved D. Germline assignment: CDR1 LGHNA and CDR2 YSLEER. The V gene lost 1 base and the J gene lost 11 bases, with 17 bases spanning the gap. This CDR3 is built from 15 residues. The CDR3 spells CASSQGDRKVGKLFF. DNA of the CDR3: TGCGCCAGCAGCCAAGGCGATAGGAAAGTGGGTAAACTGTTTTTT.

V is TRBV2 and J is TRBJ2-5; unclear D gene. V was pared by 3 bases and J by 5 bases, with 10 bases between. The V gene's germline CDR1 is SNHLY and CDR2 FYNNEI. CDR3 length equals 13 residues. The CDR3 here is CASSEERLETQYF. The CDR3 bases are TGTGCCAGCAGTGAGGAGAGGTTGGAGACCCAGTACTTC.

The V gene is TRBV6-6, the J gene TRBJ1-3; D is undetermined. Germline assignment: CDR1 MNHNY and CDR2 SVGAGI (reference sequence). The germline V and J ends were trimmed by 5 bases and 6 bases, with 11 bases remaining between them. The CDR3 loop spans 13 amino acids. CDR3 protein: CASSVPPANTIYF. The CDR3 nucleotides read TGTGCCAGCAGTGTACCTCCGGCAAACACCATATATTTT.

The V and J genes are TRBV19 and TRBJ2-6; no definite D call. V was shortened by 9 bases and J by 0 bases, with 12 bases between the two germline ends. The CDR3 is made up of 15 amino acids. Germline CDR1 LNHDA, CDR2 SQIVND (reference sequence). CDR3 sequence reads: CASSPERSGANVLTF. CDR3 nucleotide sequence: TGTGCCAGCTCGCCCGAACGCTCTGGGGCCAACGTCCTGACTTTC. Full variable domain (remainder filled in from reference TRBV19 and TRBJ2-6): DGGITQSPKYLFRKEGQNVTLSCEQNLNHDAMYWYRQDPGQGLRLIYYSQIVNDFQKGDIAEGYSVSREKKESFPLTVTSAQKNPTAFYLCASSPERSGANVLTFGAGSRLTVL.

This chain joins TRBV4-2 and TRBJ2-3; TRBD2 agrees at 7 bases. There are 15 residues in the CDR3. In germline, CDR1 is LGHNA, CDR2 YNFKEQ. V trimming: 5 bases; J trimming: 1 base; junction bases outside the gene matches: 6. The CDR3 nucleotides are TGTGCCAGCAGCTCGCGGACTAGGGGCACAGATACGCAGTATTTT. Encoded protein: CASSSRTRGTDTQYF.

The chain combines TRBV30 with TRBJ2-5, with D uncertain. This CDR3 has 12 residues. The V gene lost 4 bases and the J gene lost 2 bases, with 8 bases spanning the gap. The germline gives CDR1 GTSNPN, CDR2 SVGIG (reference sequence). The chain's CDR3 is CAWTPRQETQYF. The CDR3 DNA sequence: TGTGCCTGGACCCCAAGACAAGAGACCCAGTACTTC.

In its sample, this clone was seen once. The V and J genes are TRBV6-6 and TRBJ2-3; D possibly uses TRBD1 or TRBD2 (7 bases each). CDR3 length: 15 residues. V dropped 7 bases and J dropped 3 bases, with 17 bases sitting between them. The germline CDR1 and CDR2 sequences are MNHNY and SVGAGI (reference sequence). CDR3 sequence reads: CASIGRGQRTDTQYF. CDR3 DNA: TGTGCCAGCATAGGGAGGGGACAGAGAACAGATACGCAGTATTTT.

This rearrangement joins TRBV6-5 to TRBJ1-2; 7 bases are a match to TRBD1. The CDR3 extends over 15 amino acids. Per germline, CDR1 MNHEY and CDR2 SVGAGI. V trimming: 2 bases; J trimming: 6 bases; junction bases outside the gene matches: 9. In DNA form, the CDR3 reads TGTGCCAGCAGTTACGACCTTTCGACAGGGCATGGCTACACCTTC. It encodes CASSYDLSTGHGYTF.

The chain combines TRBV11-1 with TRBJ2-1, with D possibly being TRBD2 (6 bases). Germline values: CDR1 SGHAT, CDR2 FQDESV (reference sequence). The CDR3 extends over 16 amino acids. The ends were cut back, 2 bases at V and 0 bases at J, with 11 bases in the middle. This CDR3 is CASSLQGTPSYNEQFF. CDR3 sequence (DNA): TGTGCCAGCAGCTTACAAGGGACTCCCTCCTACAATGAGCAGTTCTTC.

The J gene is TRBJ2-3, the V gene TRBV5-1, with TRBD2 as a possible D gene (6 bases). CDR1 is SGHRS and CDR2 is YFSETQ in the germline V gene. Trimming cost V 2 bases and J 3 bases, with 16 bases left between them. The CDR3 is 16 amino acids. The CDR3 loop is CASSLLGSGRTDTQYF. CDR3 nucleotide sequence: TGCGCCAGCAGCTTACTCGGGTCAGGGAGGACAGATACGCAGTATTTT. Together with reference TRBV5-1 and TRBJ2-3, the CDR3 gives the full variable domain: KAGVTQTPRYLIKTRGQQVTLSCSPISGHRSVSWYQQTPGQGLQFLFEYFSETQRNKGNFPGRFSGRQFSNSRSEMNVSTLELGDSALYLCASSLLGSGRTDTQYFGPGTRLTVL.

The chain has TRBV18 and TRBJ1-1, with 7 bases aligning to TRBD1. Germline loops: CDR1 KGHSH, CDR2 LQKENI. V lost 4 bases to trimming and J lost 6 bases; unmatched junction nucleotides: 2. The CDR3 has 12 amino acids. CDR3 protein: CASSRDSSEAFF. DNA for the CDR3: TGTGCCAGCTCACGGGACAGTTCTGAAGCTTTCTTT. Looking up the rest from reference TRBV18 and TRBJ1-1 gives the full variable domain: NAGVMQNPRHLVRRRGQEARLRCSPMKGHSHVYWYRQLPEEGLKFMVYLQKENIIDESGMPKERFSAEFPKEGPSILRIQQVVRGDSAAYFCASSRDSSEAFFGQGTRLTVV.

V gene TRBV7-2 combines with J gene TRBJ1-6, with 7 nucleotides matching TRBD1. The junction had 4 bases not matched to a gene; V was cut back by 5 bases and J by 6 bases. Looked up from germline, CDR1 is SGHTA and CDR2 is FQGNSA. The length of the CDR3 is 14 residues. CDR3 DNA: TGTGCCAGCAGCCGGGACAGCGCTAATTCACCCCTCCACTTT. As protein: CASSRDSANSPLHF. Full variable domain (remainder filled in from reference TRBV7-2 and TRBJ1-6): GAGVSQSPSNKVTEKGKDVELRCDPISGHTALYWYRQSLGQGLEFLIYFQGNSAPDKSGLPSDRFSAERTGGSVSTLTIQRTQQEDSAVYLCASSRDSANSPLHFGNGTRLTVT.

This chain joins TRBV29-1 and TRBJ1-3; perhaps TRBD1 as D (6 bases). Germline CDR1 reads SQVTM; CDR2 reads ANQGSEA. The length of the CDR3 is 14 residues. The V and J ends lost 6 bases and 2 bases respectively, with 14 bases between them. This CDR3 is CSVDPDRTGNTIYF. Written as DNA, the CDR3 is TGCAGCGTCGATCCGGACAGAACTGGAAACACCATATATTTT.

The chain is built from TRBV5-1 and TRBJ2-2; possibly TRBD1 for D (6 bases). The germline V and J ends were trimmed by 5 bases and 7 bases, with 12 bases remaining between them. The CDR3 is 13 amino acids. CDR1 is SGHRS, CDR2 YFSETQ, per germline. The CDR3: CASSLQGNGELFF. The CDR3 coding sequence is TGCGCCAGCAGTTTGCAGGGGAACGGGGAGCTGTTTTTT.

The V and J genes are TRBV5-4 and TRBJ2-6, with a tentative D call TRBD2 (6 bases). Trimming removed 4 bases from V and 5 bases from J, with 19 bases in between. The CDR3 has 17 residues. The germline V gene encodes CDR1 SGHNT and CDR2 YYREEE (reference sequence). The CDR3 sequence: CASSGAGTPYRANVLTF. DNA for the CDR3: TGTGCCAGCAGCGGTGCCGGGACTCCTTATAGGGCCAACGTCCTGACTTTC.

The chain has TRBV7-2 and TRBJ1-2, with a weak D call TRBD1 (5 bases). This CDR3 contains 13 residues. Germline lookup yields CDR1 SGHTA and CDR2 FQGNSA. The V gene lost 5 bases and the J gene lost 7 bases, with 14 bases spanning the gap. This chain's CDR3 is CASSPIRAGGYTF. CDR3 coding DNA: TGTGCCAGCAGCCCCATCAGGGCGGGTGGCTACACCTTC.

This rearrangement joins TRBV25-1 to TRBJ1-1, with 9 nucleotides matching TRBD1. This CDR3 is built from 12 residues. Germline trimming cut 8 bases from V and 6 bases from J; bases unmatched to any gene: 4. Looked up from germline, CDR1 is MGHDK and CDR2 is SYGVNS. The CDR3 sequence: CASGTGFAEAFF. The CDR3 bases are TGTGCCAGCGGGACAGGGTTCGCTGAAGCTTTCTTT. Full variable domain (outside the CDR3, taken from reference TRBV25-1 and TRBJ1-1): EADIYQTPRYLVIGTGKKITLECSQTMGHDKMYWYQQDPGMELHLIHYSYGVNSTEKGDLSSESTVSRIRTEHFPLTLESARPSHTSQYLCASGTGFAEAFFGQGTRLTVV.

CDR3 coding DNA: TGTGCCAGCAGAACCGGGACAACTTACAATGAGCAGTTCTTC. Encoded protein: CASRTGTTYNEQFF. The chain is built from TRBV28 and TRBJ2-1, with D possibly matching TRBD1 (6 bases). The V gene lost 6 bases and the J gene lost 4 bases, with 13 bases spanning the gap. Germline CDR1 is MDHEN and CDR2 is SYDVKM. The CDR3 spans 14 residues.

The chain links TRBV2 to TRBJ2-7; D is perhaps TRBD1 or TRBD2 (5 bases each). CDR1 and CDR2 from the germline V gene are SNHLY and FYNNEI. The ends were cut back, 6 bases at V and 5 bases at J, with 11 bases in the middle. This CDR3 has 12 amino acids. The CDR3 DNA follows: TGTGCCAGCAGCACCCGGGGCGACGAGCAGTACTTC. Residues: CASSTRGDEQYF.

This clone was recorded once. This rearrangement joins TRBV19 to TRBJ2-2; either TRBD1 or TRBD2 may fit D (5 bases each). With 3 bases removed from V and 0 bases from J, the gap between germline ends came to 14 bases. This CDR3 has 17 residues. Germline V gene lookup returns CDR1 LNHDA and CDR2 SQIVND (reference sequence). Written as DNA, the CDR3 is TGTGCCAGTAGTATTTGGGGACCGTTCGCGAACACCGGGGAGCTGTTTTTT. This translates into CASSIWGPFANTGELFF.

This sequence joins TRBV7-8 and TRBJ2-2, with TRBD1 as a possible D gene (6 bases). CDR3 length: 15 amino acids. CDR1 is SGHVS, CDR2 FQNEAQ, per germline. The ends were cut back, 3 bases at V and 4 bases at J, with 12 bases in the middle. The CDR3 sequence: CASSLGRGITGELFF. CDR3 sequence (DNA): TGTGCCAGCAGCTTGGGCAGGGGTATCACCGGGGAGCTGTTTTTT.